What follows are 25 T cell receptor beta chains derived from one specimen sequenced in a study of shared clonotypes between healthy human individuals. Repertoires were generated with immunoSEQ multiplex PCR, while TCRdb's copy carries only in-frame clones and drops some. The data contain roughly 1,800,000 clones, roughly 94% of them singletons. Naive CD8 isolation took CD45RO-negative cells positively selected for CCR7 and excluded terminally differentiated effector memory CD45RA+ cells. Sequencing input: naive CD8+ T cells sorted from blood. These receptors came from a man between 18 and 29 years old in good health.

The chain is built from TRBV9 and TRBJ2-3; 11 nucleotides match TRBD2. The germline V gene has CDR1 SGDLS and CDR2 YYNGEE. J was trimmed by 2 bases and V by 4 bases; bases with no gene match: 12. This CDR3 spans 18 amino acids. The CDR3 is CASSPGVSSGGHTDTQYF. The CDR3 DNA is TGTGCCAGCAGCCCAGGGGTGTCTAGCGGGGGGCACACAGATACGCAGTATTTT.

This clone was found once. The J gene is TRBJ1-1, the V gene TRBV27; 10 nucleotides line up with TRBD1. The CDR3 consists of 17 residues. The V gene's germline CDR1 is MNHEY and CDR2 SMNVEV (reference sequence). Trimming cost V 4 bases and J 0 bases; bases outside gene matches: 8. The CDR3 loop reads CASSSVGQGTVNTEAFF. The CDR3, as DNA: TGTGCCAGCAGTTCCGTGGGACAGGGGACAGTGAACACTGAAGCTTTCTTT.

Turning to this clone: The same CDR3 also results from other DNA sequences found in this sample. The chain links TRBV2 to TRBJ1-2; tentative D call: TRBD1 (5 bases). The V gene lost 0 bases and the J gene lost 8 bases, with 10 bases spanning the gap. The CDR3 is made up of 13 amino acids. Germline CDR1 is SNHLY and CDR2 is FYNNEI. CDR3 region: CASSEAGAGGYTF. As DNA, the CDR3 is TGTGCCAGCAGTGAAGCCGGGGCCGGGGGCTACACCTTC.

On this clone: The same CDR3 also results from other DNA sequences found in this sample. The rearrangement links TRBV18 to TRBJ2-7, with D possibly being TRBD1 or TRBD2 (5 bases each). CDR3 size: 13 residues. CDR1 KGHSH and CDR2 LQKENI come from the germline V gene. Trimming cost V 3 bases and J 2 bases, with 8 bases left between them. CDR3 loop: CASSPGVTYEQYF. As DNA, the CDR3 is TGTGCCAGCTCACCGGGGGTAACCTACGAGCAGTACTTC.

V and J are TRBV10-3 and TRBJ2-2, with 7 bases aligning to TRBD1. The V gene end was trimmed by 10 bases and the J gene end by 5 bases; junction bases not matched to a gene: 10. CDR1 is ENHRY, CDR2 SYGVKD, per germline. CDR3 length equals 14 residues. The CDR3 region is CATTTGLGTGELFF. In nucleotides, the CDR3 is TGTGCCACGACGACAGGGTTGGGGACCGGGGAGCTGTTTTTT.

The rearrangement uses TRBV25-1 and TRBJ1-4; TRBD1 is a possible D gene (6 bases). The V end was cut by 8 bases, the J end by 4 bases, with 11 bases between. The germline V gene encodes CDR1 MGHDK and CDR2 SYGVNS. This CDR3 has 13 amino acids. The CDR3 spells CASVGQSNEKLFF. The CDR3 DNA reads as TGTGCCAGCGTCGGACAGAGTAATGAAAAACTGTTTTTT.

This chain connects TRBV2 to TRBJ2-2; D remains unclear. Germline values: CDR1 SNHLY, CDR2 FYNNEI. V was cut by 3 bases and J by 9 bases, with 11 bases left in between. This CDR3 has 13 amino acids. The CDR3 here is CASSDSSQRELFF. In DNA, the CDR3 is TGTGCCAGCAGTGACTCCTCTCAGCGGGAGCTGTTTTTT.

The V and J genes are TRBV13 and TRBJ2-2; 11 bases map to TRBD1. CDR1 is PRHDT, CDR2 FYEKMQ, per germline (reference sequence). The CDR3 has 15 amino acids. Trimming took 5 bases from V and 7 from J; bases not matched to a gene: 6. The CDR3: CASSADRGRGGELFF. DNA of the CDR3: TGTGCCAGCAGCGCGGACAGGGGGCGCGGCGGGGAGCTGTTTTTT.

CDR3 in DNA: TGTGCCAGCAGCTTGGGGACAGGGGGAGGGACTGAAGCTTTCTTT. Residues: CASSLGTGGGTEAFF. The chain joins TRBV7-6 to TRBJ1-1; 11 bases align to TRBD1. Germline CDR1 reads SGHVS; CDR2 reads FNYEAQ. Trimming cost V 3 bases and J 5 bases; bases outside gene matches: 5. The CDR3 covers 15 residues.

V is TRBV7-3 and J is TRBJ1-2; D is uncertain. The length of the CDR3 is 12 residues. The germline V gene encodes CDR1 SGHTA and CDR2 FQGTGA. The CDR3: CAGLSTIYGYTF. CDR3 bases: TGTGCGGGTCTCTCGACAATCTATGGCTACACCTTC.

The chain couples TRBV6-6 to TRBJ1-1, with D possibly TRBD1 on 5 matching bases. CDR3 length: 13 amino acids. Germline-derived CDR1 and CDR2 are MNHNY and SVGAGI (reference sequence). Deletions cut 5 bases from V and 5 bases from J, with 12 bases between. CDR3 sequence: CASSRGKGTEAFF. The DNA of the CDR3 is TGTGCCAGCAGTAGGGGAAAAGGGACTGAAGCTTTCTTT.

The rearrangement uses TRBV27 and TRBJ1-3; D not certain. This CDR3 is 12 amino acids long. Germline assignment: CDR1 MNHEY and CDR2 SMNVEV (reference sequence). Deletions cut 5 bases from V and 3 bases from J, with 5 bases between. As DNA, the CDR3 is TGTGCCAGCAGTCCCGGTGGAAACACCATATATTTT. Translation gives CASSPGGNTIYF.

The chain's CDR3 is CASTRVAGPINYNEQFF. The CDR3 DNA follows: TGTGCCAGCACTCGGGTGGCGGGACCGATCAACTACAATGAGCAGTTCTTC. The rearrangement links TRBV4-2 to TRBJ2-1, with D maybe TRBD2 (6 bases). From germline, CDR1 is LGHNA and CDR2 YNFKEQ. The CDR3 runs 17 residues. Trimming cost V 7 bases and J 3 bases, with 22 bases left between them.

The chain carries TRBV4-1 and TRBJ2-3, with D perhaps TRBD2 (5 bases). The CDR3 extends over 16 amino acids. Germline V gives CDR1 MGHRA, CDR2 YSYEKL. Trimming pared 5 bases from V and 2 bases from J, leaving 17 bases between. The CDR3 region is CASSNPEAWDTDTQYF. The DNA for the CDR3 is TGCGCCAGCAGCAACCCGGAGGCGTGGGACACAGATACGCAGTATTTT.

The V and J genes are TRBV5-6 and TRBJ1-1; 7 nucleotides align to TRBD1. The CDR3 consists of 18 residues. CDR1 SGHDT and CDR2 YYEEEE come from the germline V gene. The trim removed 4 bases at V and 1 base at J, leaving 16 bases unmatched. The CDR3 nucleotides are TGTGCCAGCAGCGATGACAGGGTAGGCTCCGGGGGGAACACTGAAGCTTTCTTT. This gives the protein CASSDDRVGSGGNTEAFF.

The genes are TRBV7-6 and TRBJ2-4; possibly TRBD1 for D (6 bases). The CDR3 has 20 residues. From germline, CDR1 is SGHVS and CDR2 FNYEAQ. V was clipped by 1 base and J by 0 bases, with 22 bases between them. The CDR3 DNA is TGTGCCAGCAGCTTAGACCCCCCCACAGGGCCAGGGATAGCCAAAAACATTCAGTACTTC. Protein product: CASSLDPPTGPGIAKNIQYF. Full variable domain (outside the CDR3, taken from reference TRBV7-6 and TRBJ2-4): GAGVSQSPRYKVTKRGQDVALRCDPISGHVSLYWYRQALGQGPEFLTYFNYEAQQDKSGLPNDRFSAERPEGSISTLTIQRTEQRDSAMYRCASSLDPPTGPGIAKNIQYFGAGTRLSVL.

Concerning this clone: The same CDR3 also results from other DNA sequences found in this sample. The V and J genes are TRBV7-9 and TRBJ2-7; D unclear. V was clipped by 5 bases and J by 4 bases, with 9 bases between them. CDR3 length: 12 amino acids. CDR1 and CDR2 (germline): SEHNR, FQNEAQ (reference sequence). For the CDR3, the DNA is TGTGCCAGCAGCGGAGAGAGTTACGAGCAGTACTTC. Its protein product is CASSGESYEQYF.

The V call is TRBV7-6, the J call TRBJ2-2; 8 bases are a match to TRBD1. Germline V gives CDR1 SGHVS, CDR2 FNYEAQ. With V trimmed by 2 bases and J by 5 bases, 10 bases remained unmatched. The CDR3 length is 17 residues. In nucleotides, the CDR3 is TGTGCCAGCAGCTTATCTTTGGCAGGGGGCTTAACCGGGGAGCTGTTTTTT. Translated, it gives CASSLSLAGGLTGELFF. The full variable domain, its missing parts supplied by reference TRBV7-6 and TRBJ2-2, is GAGVSQSPRYKVTKRGQDVALRCDPISGHVSLYWYRQALGQGPEFLTYFNYEAQQDKSGLPNDRFSAERPEGSISTLTIQRTEQRDSAMYRCASSLSLAGGLTGELFFGEGSRLTVL.

The J gene is TRBJ1-1, the V gene TRBV28; tentative D call: TRBD1 (5 bases). Trimming stripped 8 bases from V and 1 base from J, with 11 bases between. Germline assignment: CDR1 MDHEN and CDR2 SYDVKM. This CDR3 is 13 amino acids long. The CDR3 coding sequence is TGTGCCAGCGCGGGACTTTGGAACACTGAAGCTTTCTTT. Its protein product is CASAGLWNTEAFF.

The genes are TRBV29-1 and TRBJ2-3; D is undetermined. V dropped 1 base and J dropped 0 bases, with 11 bases sitting between them. Germline V gene sequence: CDR1 SQVTM, CDR2 ANQGSEA. The CDR3 is 15 residues long. CDR3 sequence reads: CSVEGGDLSTDTQYF. The CDR3 nucleotides are TGCAGCGTTGAAGGCGGTGATCTTAGCACAGATACGCAGTATTTT.

With respect to this clone: Other nucleotide sequences in the sample specify the same CDR3. The chain has TRBV5-5 and TRBJ1-6, with D possibly TRBD1 on 6 matching bases. Trimming removed 2 bases at V and 9 bases at J, with 12 bases between. The germline V gene has CDR1 SGHKS and CDR2 YYEKEE (reference sequence). The CDR3 totals 14 residues. The CDR3 DNA follows: TGTGCCAGCAGCTTAGAGGGAGGGGGTTCACCCCTCCACTTT. It codes for CASSLEGGGSPLHF. Based on the CDR3 plus reference TRBV5-5 and TRBJ1-6, the full variable domain is DAGVTQSPTHLIKTRGQQVTLRCSPISGHKSVSWYQQVLGQGPQFIFQYYEKEERGRGNFPDRFSARQFPNYSSELNVNALLLGDSALYLCASSLEGGGSPLHFGNGTRLTVT.

The chain is built from TRBV30 and TRBJ2-7, with D possibly called TRBD1 or TRBD2 (5 bases each). The V gene lost 4 bases and the J gene lost 2 bases, with 12 bases spanning the gap. In germline, CDR1 is GTSNPN, CDR2 SVGIG (reference sequence). This CDR3 is 13 amino acids long. The CDR3 DNA sequence: TGTGCCTGGACTCCCCGGGGCCCCTACGAGCAGTACTTC. It codes for CAWTPRGPYEQYF.

The V call is TRBV6-6, the J call TRBJ1-6; D is perhaps TRBD1 (5 bases). V was cut by 0 bases and J by 4 bases, with 10 bases left in between. The CDR3 extends over 16 amino acids. Germline V CDR1 and CDR2: MNHNY, SVGAGI (reference sequence). DNA of the CDR3: TGTGCCAGCAGTTACTCGTCCGACAGATATAATTCACCCCTCCACTTT. Its protein is CASSYSSDRYNSPLHF.

This clone is a singleton in its sample. Other DNA sequences of this sample code for an identical CDR3. The chain recombines TRBV28 with TRBJ2-7, with a weak D call TRBD2 (5 bases). The ends were cut back, 5 bases at V and 4 bases at J, with 15 bases in the middle. CDR1 MDHEN and CDR2 SYDVKM come from the germline V gene. The CDR3 loop spans 14 amino acids. The chain's CDR3 is CASSPPTSSYEQYF. The DNA of the CDR3 is TGTGCCAGCAGTCCACCTACTAGTAGTTACGAGCAGTACTTC.

The CDR3 DNA sequence: TGTGCCAGCAGCCCCAGCAGGGGGGTAAGGACTGAAGCTTTCTTT. Protein sequence: CASSPSRGVRTEAFF. V usage is TRBV7-9 and J usage is TRBJ1-1; 7 positions agree with TRBD1. Germline V CDR1 and CDR2: SEHNR, FQNEAQ (reference sequence). The CDR3 has 15 residues. The V and J ends lost 5 bases and 5 bases, in that order; junction bases with no gene match: 11.